These 2 T cell receptor beta chains came from one sample sequenced in a study of blood T cells in healthy people across ages. Sample-barcoded 5' priming and a J-beta primer mix drove a second PCR of about 7 to 12 cycles. TCRdb analysed the 5' RACE reads with MiXCR anew, one entry per CDR3 protein. This table holds fewer than 650,000 distinct CDR3 sequences, roughly a quarter found once. These data also formed part of another study, on T cells of mothers and their children.

Source material: blood. These receptors came from a boy between 2 and 10 years old in good health.

The rearrangement joins TRBV20-1 to TRBJ1-2; D unclear. The CDR3 has 13 amino acids. Trimming took off 1 base at V and 4 bases at J, with 10 bases between the two ends. The germline V gene has CDR1 DFQATT and CDR2 SNEGSKA (reference sequence). CDR3 nucleotides: TGCAGTGCTAGAGGCGACACATCCTATGGCTACACCTTC. Its protein is CSARGDTSYGYTF.

The chain carries TRBV7-6 and TRBJ2-5; maybe TRBD2 (5 bases). Trimming left V 1 base short and J 5 bases short, with 14 bases between. Germline-derived CDR1 and CDR2 are SGHVS and FNYEAQ. The CDR3 extends over 15 amino acids. In nucleotides, the CDR3 is TGTGCCAGCAGCTTAGTGTTTCTAGCCGTTGAGACCCAGTACTTC. As protein: CASSLVFLAVETQYF.